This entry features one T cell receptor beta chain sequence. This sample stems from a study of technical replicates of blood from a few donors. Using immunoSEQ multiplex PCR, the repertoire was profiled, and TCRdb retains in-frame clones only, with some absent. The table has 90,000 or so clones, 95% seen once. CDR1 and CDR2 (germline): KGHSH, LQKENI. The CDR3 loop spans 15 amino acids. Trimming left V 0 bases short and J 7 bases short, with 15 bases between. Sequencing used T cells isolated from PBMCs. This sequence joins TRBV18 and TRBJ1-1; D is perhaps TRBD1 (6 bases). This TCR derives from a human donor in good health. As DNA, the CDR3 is TGTGCCAGCTCACCACCGGCAGGGGTCGGCTTTGAAGCTTTCTTT. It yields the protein CASSPPAGVGFEAFF.